Sequencing of this TCR beta chain was carried out in a study of blood T cell repertoires in COVID-19. Across the whole study: Acute and convalescent COVID-19 samples came from the United States, Italy and Spain.

Study members were between roughly 18 and 89 years old and lived in 24 US regions. Deletions cut 6 bases from V and 4 bases from J, with 18 bases between. The V gene's germline CDR1 is SQVTM and CDR2 ANQGSEA. CDR3 size: 14 residues. TCRdb keeps only in-frame clones here, not all; method: immunoSEQ multiplex PCR. In the table there are a few hundred thousand clones, less than 85% of which are singletons. The chain recombines TRBV29-1 with TRBJ1-1; D call uncertain. Input material: PBMCs or T cells enriched from blood (not recorded which). The receptor was isolated from a woman aged 45-60 years who had recovered from COVID-19. DNA for the CDR3: TGCAGCGTCGAGGGCGGGTTGGTCGTCACTGAAGCTTTCTTT. Translation: CSVEGGLVVTEAFF.